These 7 T cell receptor beta chains share one sample of origin, sequenced in a study of cytomegalovirus exposure and HLA in healthy donors. 13 Jbeta primers and 60 Vbeta primers were used for the PCR. Produced via immunoSEQ multiplex PCR; TCRdb's table is partial and in-frame only. The data contain some 200,000 clones, 77% of them seen just once; the ten biggest clones take up roughly 2.5%. Source material: PBMCs. The origin of the receptors is a woman between 55 and 75 years old in good health and CMV-seropositive.

This rearrangement joins TRBV10-1 to TRBJ1-1, with a possible D match to TRBD1 (6 bases). CDR1 WNHNN and CDR2 SYGVQD come from the germline V gene (reference sequence). CDR3 size: 15 residues. V was clipped by 0 bases and J by 0 bases, with 8 bases between them. The CDR3 protein is CASSESTGMNTEAFF. CDR3 DNA sequence: TGCGCCAGCAGTGAGTCAACAGGGATGAACACTGAAGCTTTCTTT.

The chain uses TRBV11-3 and TRBJ2-5; unclear D gene. Germline V gives CDR1 SGHNT, CDR2 YENEEA. Trimming shortened V by 4 bases and J by 3 bases, and 9 bases separated the two germline ends. The CDR3 runs 13 residues. The CDR3 reads CASSSGPKETQYF. The CDR3 bases are TGTGCCAGCAGCTCGGGTCCTAAAGAGACCCAGTACTTC.

V gene TRBV11-1 combines with J gene TRBJ2-7; 10 bases are a match to TRBD1. Germline CDR1 and CDR2: SGHAT and FQDESV (reference sequence). The CDR3 runs 15 residues. After removal of 5 bases from V and 4 bases from J, the junction contained 8 bases not matched to a gene. Here the CDR3 reads CASSQIDRGQYEQYF. The CDR3 nucleotides read TGTGCCAGCAGCCAGATCGACAGGGGGCAATACGAGCAGTACTTC.

The chain recombines TRBV6-5 with TRBJ1-3; D is unresolved. The germline V gene encodes CDR1 MNHEY and CDR2 SVGAGI. CDR3 length: 13 residues. V was trimmed by 2 bases and J by 4 bases, leaving 6 bases between them. Written as DNA, the CDR3 is TGTGCCAGCAGTTACAGCCGGGGAAACACCATATATTTT. The encoded protein is CASSYSRGNTIYF.

The rearrangement links TRBV5-1 to TRBJ1-5; D is unresolved. Germline values: CDR1 SGHRS, CDR2 YFSETQ. V lost 0 bases and J lost 7, with 8 bases in between. This CDR3 has 13 amino acids. The DNA of the CDR3 is TGCGCCAGCAGCTTGGATAGCTACCAGCCCCAGCATTTT. As protein: CASSLDSYQPQHF.

The chain links TRBV6-5 to TRBJ1-1; D is undetermined. Looked up from germline, CDR1 is MNHEY and CDR2 is SVGAGI. The CDR3 extends over 14 amino acids. V dropped 0 bases and J dropped 7 bases, with 12 bases sitting between them. CDR3 sequence reads: CASSYSGQRHEAFF. As DNA, the CDR3 is TGTGCCAGCAGTTACTCGGGTCAGCGTCATGAAGCTTTCTTT.

V and J are TRBV2 and TRBJ1-2; TRBD1 agrees at 7 bases. Germline loops: CDR1 SNHLY, CDR2 FYNNEI. CDR3 length equals 14 residues. V lost 2 bases to trimming and J lost 3 bases; unmatched junction nucleotides: 3. The CDR3 loop reads CASSERQGDYGYTF. For the CDR3, the DNA is TGTGCCAGCAGTGAAAGACAGGGCGACTATGGCTACACCTTC.